A single sample gave rise to the 8 T cell receptor beta chains below, sequenced in a study of early T cells in non-severe SARS-CoV-2 infection. A single record per CDR3 protein comes from TCRdb applying MiXCR to the 5' RACE reads. The sample has 70,000 to 85,000 distinct CDR3 sequences, 9.5% to 13% seen once. Sequencing was carried out using whole blood. The receptors were gathered from an adult who was a healthcare worker with PCR-confirmed SARS-CoV-2 infection or an uninfected control (not recorded which).

This clonotype was seen more than once but under ten times. The rearrangement links TRBV9 to TRBJ2-4; 7 bases are shared with TRBD1. J gave up 0 bases and V 5 bases, and 5 bases lay outside the gene matches. The CDR3 is 15 amino acids. Germline V lookup: CDR1 SGDLS, CDR2 YYNGEE. CDR3 region: CASRRDRLAKNIQYF. CDR3 bases: TGTGCCAGCAGGAGGGACAGACTAGCCAAAAACATTCAGTACTTC.

The table lists this clonotype with many counts. This chain uses TRBV19 with TRBJ2-1; D is unclear. CDR1 and CDR2 (germline): LNHDA, SQIVND (reference sequence). The V end lost 0 bases, the J end lost 5 bases, and 23 bases lay between the germline ends. This CDR3 spans 19 amino acids. Here the CDR3 DNA reads TGTGCCAGTAGTATAGATGTGCCTCTTCAAGGGCGACCCGACAATGAGCAGTTCTTC. Translated: CASSIDVPLQGRPDNEQFF.

There are a few counts of this clonotype. This chain links TRBV29-1 with TRBJ2-5; D might be TRBD1 (6 bases). The CDR3 runs 13 residues. Germline V lookup: CDR1 SQVTM, CDR2 ANQGSEA. Trimming pared 3 bases from V and 0 bases from J, leaving 8 bases between. CDR3 sequence (DNA): TGCAGCGTTGACGGACAGCACCAAGAGACCCAGTACTTC. Translating gives CSVDGQHQETQYF.

This clonotype came up a few times. The chain joins TRBV5-1 to TRBJ2-1, with a possible D match to TRBD2 (7 bases). The CDR3 length is 15 residues. In germline, CDR1 is SGHRS, CDR2 YFSETQ. Trimming took off 4 bases at V and 4 bases at J, with 15 bases between the two ends. Written as DNA, the CDR3 is TGCGCCAGCAGCCCGGTAGGGGGGGGTTACAATGAGCAGTTCTTC. Its protein is CASSPVGGGYNEQFF. Using reference TRBV5-1 and TRBJ2-1 for the parts outside the CDR3, the full variable domain is KAGVTQTPRYLIKTRGQQVTLSCSPISGHRSVSWYQQTPGQGLQFLFEYFSETQRNKGNFPGRFSGRQFSNSRSEMNVSTLELGDSALYLCASSPVGGGYNEQFFGPGTRLTVL.

This clonotype was seen a few times. The chain employs TRBV28 and TRBJ2-7; D is unclear. The CDR3 contains 14 residues. The germline V gene encodes CDR1 MDHEN and CDR2 SYDVKM. Trimming shortened V by 7 bases and J by 4 bases, and 17 bases separated the two germline ends. Here the CDR3 reads CASTHILPAYEQYF. Here the CDR3 DNA reads TGTGCCAGCACACACATTCTCCCAGCGTACGAGCAGTACTTC.

This clonotype was seen more than once but under ten times. The chain joins TRBV29-1 to TRBJ2-5; no reliable D call. The CDR3 extends over 11 amino acids. V was clipped by 6 bases and J by 2 bases, with 7 bases between them. The germline CDR1 and CDR2 sequences are SQVTM and ANQGSEA. CDR3 coding DNA: TGCAGCGTGAACAGTCAAGAGACCCAGTACTTC. Amino acid sequence: CSVNSQETQYF.

The chain is built from TRBV20-1 and TRBJ2-3; 8 nucleotides line up with TRBD2. Germline CDR1 reads DFQATT; CDR2 reads SNEGSKA (reference sequence). The CDR3 is 18 residues long. The junction had 11 bases not matched to a gene; V was cut back by 0 bases and J by 0 bases. CDR3 region: CSARDRGLAGSSTDTQYF. The DNA for the CDR3 is TGCAGTGCTAGAGATCGGGGGCTAGCGGGTTCTAGCACAGATACGCAGTATTTT.

This chain links TRBV27 with TRBJ1-5; no definite D call. Per the germline V gene, CDR1 is MNHEY and CDR2 is SMNVEV (reference sequence). The length of the CDR3 is 13 residues. Trimming left V 3 bases short and J 4 bases short, with 7 bases between. CDR3 amino acids: CASSLIVNQPQHF. In DNA form, the CDR3 reads TGTGCCAGCAGTTTGATCGTGAATCAGCCCCAGCATTTT.